The 19 T cell receptor beta chains below were found in one sample sequenced in a study of T cell repertoires in cytomegalovirus infection (dated by TCRdb to the late 2010s). The instrument given in TCRdb is Illumina HiSeq 1500. The raw public data were reprocessed by TCRdb itself: fastp quality trimming at Q25, MiXCR clonotype calling, in-frame beta chains only. Under each unique CDR3 protein, matching rows form one entry showing the most common genes and DNA. Present in this sample are 750,000 to 900,000 distinct CDR3 sequences, just under 30% of which were seen just once. The ten most abundant clones make up around 12% of the sample. This sample's treatment or condition label indicates: in vitro stimulation with specific CMV peptide epitopes to enrich CMV-specific T cells. The antigens these receptors bind are not known. This specimen was cultured CD8+ T cells from PBMCs, taken from culture after CMV antigen stimulation. These receptors were collected from a human donor in good health (CMV status not recorded). Some clones in this sample may be carry-over from other donors' samples.

The chain combines TRBV7-8 with TRBJ1-6; D remains unclear. The CDR3 is 15 amino acids. V was cut by 5 bases and J by 1 base, with 9 bases left in between. Germline-derived CDR1 and CDR2 are SGHVS and FQNEAQ. The CDR3 loop reads CASSPGTSYNSPLHF. The CDR3 DNA reads TGTGCCAGCAGCCCAGGCACGTCCTATAATTCACCCCTCCACTTT.

This clonotype is a singleton in its sample. This chain uses TRBV6-6 with TRBJ1-2, with 7 bases fitting TRBD1. The CDR3 totals 14 residues. From germline, CDR1 is MNHNY and CDR2 SVGAGI (reference sequence). Trimming cost V 4 bases and J 4 bases; bases outside gene matches: 6. The CDR3 region is CASSSLDRSYGYTF. DNA of the CDR3: TGTGCCAGCAGTTCCCTGGACAGGAGCTATGGCTACACCTTC.

V and J are TRBV10-2 and TRBJ2-7, with 7 nucleotides matching TRBD2. Losses at the gene ends were 4 bases for V and 1 base for J; bases not matched to a gene: 4. Germline V gene lookup returns CDR1 WSHSY and CDR2 SAAADI. The CDR3 spans 14 residues. The CDR3 sequence is CASSAASGSYEQYV. Here the CDR3 DNA reads TGCGCCAGCAGTGCGGCTAGCGGATCCTACGAGCAGTACGTC.

The sample holds a few counts of this clonotype. The J gene is TRBJ1-2, the V gene TRBV2; no clear D gene. Germline values: CDR1 SNHLY, CDR2 FYNNEI. CDR3 length: 13 amino acids. V lost 4 bases and J 1 base, leaving 7 bases between the germline ends. The chain's CDR3 is CASSGRLNYGYTF. CDR3 bases: TGTGCCAGCAGTGGGCGACTTAACTATGGCTACACCTTC.

This clonotype has only a few counts. The rearrangement links TRBV6-6 to TRBJ2-7; weak D call: TRBD2 (5 bases). With 5 bases removed from V and 1 base from J, the gap between germline ends came to 9 bases. CDR1 is MNHNY, CDR2 SVGAGI, per germline (reference sequence). CDR3 length equals 13 residues. In DNA form, the CDR3 reads TGTGCCAGCAGTGACCGGGGTTCCTACGAGCAGTACGTC. As protein: CASSDRGSYEQYV.

V gene TRBV27 combines with J gene TRBJ2-1, with 10 bases lining up with TRBD1. With 3 bases clipped from V and 0 bases from J, the junction kept 8 bases outside the gene matches. Looked up from germline, CDR1 is MNHEY and CDR2 is SMNVEV (reference sequence). The length of the CDR3 is 18 residues. DNA of the CDR3: TGTGCCAGCAGTTTCCGCGGGACAGGGGTCCCCTCCTACAATGAGCAGTTCTTC. Protein: CASSFRGTGVPSYNEQFF.

This clonotype turned up a few times. The V gene is TRBV6-1, the J gene TRBJ1-6; the D is unclear. CDR3 length equals 16 residues. Between the trimmed V and J ends, which lost 5 bases and 0 bases, there was a span of 11 bases. Germline V gene data show CDR1 as MNHNS and CDR2 as SASEGT. In DNA form, the CDR3 reads TGTGCCAGCAGTTATGGTCAGAGCTCCTATAATTCACCCCTCCACTTT. Encoded protein: CASSYGQSSYNSPLHF.

A few counts support this clonotype. The chain links TRBV4-1 to TRBJ1-2; D remains unclear. With 1 base removed from V and 6 bases from J, the gap between germline ends came to 12 bases. This CDR3 contains 14 residues. The germline V gene has CDR1 MGHRA and CDR2 YSYEKL. The CDR3 nucleotides are TGCGCCAGCAGCCAAGGGCCCCGCGACGATGGCTACACCTTC. Translating gives CASSQGPRDDGYTF.

This clonotype has a count of ten or more. The gene calls are TRBV7-9 and TRBJ1-2; D unclear. V lost 5 bases and J lost 7, with 8 bases in between. CDR1 is SEHNR, CDR2 FQNEAQ, per germline (reference sequence). There are 11 residues in the CDR3. The CDR3 is CASSTEGGYTF. The CDR3 DNA follows: TGTGCCAGCAGCACGGAGGGTGGCTACACCTTC.

In this sample, this clonotype turned up many times. The chain has TRBV11-2 and TRBJ1-2; D might be TRBD1 (6 bases). The CDR3 sequence is 17 residues long. V gave up 1 base and J gave up 3 bases, with 18 bases separating them. CDR1 is SGHAT, CDR2 FQNNGV, per germline. The CDR3, as DNA: TGTGCCAGCAGCTTAGCGCCAGGGGCGAATCCTTACTATGGCTACACCTTC. This translates into CASSLAPGANPYYGYTF.

This clonotype was seen many times. The chain has TRBV7-9 and TRBJ2-1; the match to TRBD1 covers 8 bases. This CDR3 comprises 16 residues. Germline V CDR1 and CDR2: SEHNR, FQNEAQ (reference sequence). J was trimmed by 0 bases and V by 5 bases; bases with no gene match: 6. The CDR3 coding sequence is TGTGCCAGCAGCCCGGGACAGGAAAGCTCCTACAATGAGCAGTTCTTC. Protein: CASSPGQESSYNEQFF.

This clonotype was detected a few times. The chain couples TRBV6-2 or TRBV6-3 to TRBJ2-2; TRBD2 matches 7 bases. The CDR3 runs to 17 residues. The trim removed 4 bases at V and 0 bases at J, leaving 8 bases unmatched. In germline, CDR1 is MNHEY, CDR2 SVGEGT. CDR3 residues: CASSSYGTTANTGELFF. The CDR3 nucleotides read TGTGCCAGCAGTTCATACGGGACTACTGCGAACACCGGGGAGCTGTTTTTT.

This clonotype occurred many times. This chain connects TRBV7-3 to TRBJ1-1, with a weak D call TRBD1 (5 bases). Germline assignment: CDR1 SGHTA and CDR2 FQGTGA. The CDR3 has 16 residues. With 4 bases removed from V and 0 bases from J, the gap between germline ends came to 15 bases. Here the CDR3 reads CASSSPARQMNTEAFF. DNA of the CDR3: TGTGCCAGCAGCTCCCCAGCGAGACAGATGAACACTGAAGCTTTCTTT.

The V and J genes are TRBV5-6 and TRBJ1-1; 9 nucleotides agree with TRBD1. The V and J ends lost 2 bases and 0 bases, in that order; junction bases with no gene match: 5. CDR3 length: 16 residues. Germline V gives CDR1 SGHDT, CDR2 YYEEEE. The CDR3 DNA reads TGTGCCAGCAGCTTAACAGGGGGCGATCTGAACACTGAAGCTTTCTTT. Translation gives CASSLTGGDLNTEAFF.

This clonotype was detected only once. This chain uses TRBV11-2 with TRBJ1-2; TRBD1 agrees at 7 bases. V lost 2 bases to trimming and J lost 8 bases; unmatched junction nucleotides: 11. The CDR3 runs to 15 residues. Per germline, CDR1 SGHAT and CDR2 FQNNGV. CDR3 in DNA: TGTGCCAGCAGCTTACCTCCCGGGACAGATTTCGGCTACACCTTC. It is translated as CASSLPPGTDFGYTF.

This chain links TRBV12-3 or TRBV12-4 with TRBJ2-5; 9 positions agree with TRBD1. The CDR3 has 16 amino acids. The junction had 7 bases not matched to a gene; V was cut back by 4 bases and J by 1 base. This CDR3 reads CASSSGQGPTQETQYF. In DNA form, the CDR3 reads TGTGCCAGCAGTTCGGGACAGGGACCAACCCAAGAGACCCAGTACTTC.

The rearrangement uses TRBV13 and TRBJ1-2; 8 nucleotides align to TRBD1. Trimming removed 1 base from V and 4 bases from J; junction bases left unmatched: 8. The CDR3 is made up of 16 amino acids. Germline loops: CDR1 PRHDT, CDR2 FYEKMQ (reference sequence). The CDR3 is CASSLAQGAVVYGYTF. The CDR3 coding sequence is TGTGCCAGCAGCTTAGCGCAGGGGGCGGTAGTCTATGGCTACACCTTC.

The table lists this clonotype with a few counts. The chain joins TRBV4-2 to TRBJ1-4; D is unclear. Trimming removed 3 bases from V and 0 bases from J, with 5 bases in between. Germline V CDR1 and CDR2: LGHNA, YNFKEQ. This CDR3 spans 14 amino acids. The CDR3 is CASSHLTTNEKLFF. The CDR3 nucleotides are TGTGCCAGCAGCCACCTGACAACTAATGAAAAACTGTTTTTT.

The chain joins TRBV4-1 to TRBJ2-7, with D possibly matching TRBD1 (6 bases). CDR1 and CDR2 (germline): MGHRA, YSYEKL. V was shortened by 4 bases and J by 4 bases, with 14 bases between the two germline ends. The length of the CDR3 is 14 residues. DNA for the CDR3: TGCGCCAGCAGCCCTTACCCTACAGGGTACGAGCAGTACTTC. Translation: CASSPYPTGYEQYF.